The clone carrying this T cell receptor beta chain was detected many times. The antigen is not known. The data are from a study of molecular identifiers for immune sequencing clone quantification. Whole-study context: Five aliquots were made in replicates from the RNA of about 20,000 or 100,000 naive CD8 cells, and four were sequenced. Study-wide points: Highly expanded clone sizes could be underestimated by identical TCR molecules that share a barcode. Reports indicate spiked Jurkat TCR RNA from one cell could be found among roughly 950,000 naive cells.

The germline V gene has CDR1 ENHRY and CDR2 SYGVKD. Trimming cost V 6 bases and J 0 bases, with 13 bases left between them. The CDR3 is 15 residues long. TCRdb re-derived calls from the PCR reads in MiXCR, one entry per CDR3 protein. In the table there are about half a million distinct CDR3 sequences, about a fifth of which are singletons. A CD8+CD4-CCR7+CD45RA+ phenotype served as the sorting definition for naive CD8 T cells. This receptor was obtained from a human donor in good health. Some libraries in this study had Jurkat cell RNA spiked in. The rearrangement joins TRBV10-3 to TRBJ2-3; unclear D gene. Sample: naive CD8+ T cells from blood, with Jurkat cell RNA spiked in. As for subset: FACS-sorted CD8+CD4-CCR7+CD45RA+ naive T cells. CDR3 amino acids: CAISGGTTSTDTQYF. CDR3 bases: TGTGCCATCAGCGGCGGTACTACAAGCACAGATACGCAGTATTTT.